This TCR beta chain is from a study of T cell changes during pregnancy in multiple sclerosis. V was cut by 6 bases and J by 0 bases, with 11 bases left in between. The CDR3 is 15 residues long. The germline V gene has CDR1 MNHEY and CDR2 SMNVEV (reference sequence). Libraries were prepared by immunoSEQ multiplex PCR; TCRdb keeps only in-frame clonotypes and omits some of them. The table lists around 35,000 clones, 85% to 95% of them singletons. The J gene is TRBJ1-4, the V gene TRBV27; D is ambiguous. The sequencing here drew on CD4+ T cells from peripheral blood mononuclear cells, taken in the second trimester of pregnancy. The TCR comes from a female donor with multiple sclerosis, enrolled in a pregnancy study. In DNA form, the CDR3 reads TGTGCCAGCAGCTCGTCCCCTGCAACTAATGAAAAACTGTTTTTT. This gives the protein CASSSSPATNEKLFF.